What follows are 9 T cell receptor beta chains derived from one specimen sequenced in a study of T cell responses to AZD1222 COVID-19 vaccine. Profiled with immunoSEQ multiplex PCR; TCRdb holds only in-frame clones, not every one. The sample lists more than 95,000 clones; approximately 89% were seen once. The specimen was peripheral blood, collected on day 0 of AZD1222 vaccination. Receptor source: an adult in good health.

V gene TRBV7-9 combines with J gene TRBJ2-1, with 8 bases that match TRBD2. The CDR3 contains 17 residues. Germline assignment: CDR1 SEHNR and CDR2 FQNEAQ (reference sequence). The J segment lost 3 bases and the V segment lost 5 bases, leaving 12 bases of the junction unmatched. The CDR3 is CASSRETSALLYNEQFF. DNA of the CDR3: TGTGCCAGCAGCCGAGAGACTAGCGCCCTCCTCTACAATGAGCAGTTCTTC.

J is TRBJ2-7 and V is TRBV7-2, with 12 bases that match TRBD2. Trimming removed 3 bases from V and 2 bases from J; junction bases left unmatched: 5. This CDR3 spans 16 amino acids. The germline gives CDR1 SGHTA, CDR2 FQGNSA. CDR3 bases: TGTGCCAGCAGCTTGGCGGCTAGCGGGGGGGCCTACGAGCAGTACTTC. Translation gives CASSLAASGGAYEQYF.

V gene TRBV3-1 (or the pseudogene TRBV3-2) combines with J gene TRBJ2-3, with D tentatively TRBD1 (6 bases). The length of the CDR3 is 15 residues. Germline V gene lookup returns CDR1 LGHDT and CDR2 YNNKEL (reference sequence). The V gene lost 5 bases and the J gene lost 6 bases, with 18 bases spanning the gap. The CDR3 DNA follows: TGTGCCAGCAGCTTCAGGGGTCTAGCACATGATACGCAGTATTTT. It encodes CASSFRGLAHDTQYF.

Only one count was recorded for this clone. The chain employs TRBV28 and TRBJ2-7; 10 positions match TRBD1. Trimming at V came to 5 bases and at J to 5 bases, leaving 3 bases not matched to a gene. The CDR3 length is 13 residues. Per the germline V gene, CDR1 is MDHEN and CDR2 is SYDVKM. In DNA, the CDR3 is TGTGCCAGCAGTCCCGGGACAGGGGACGAGCAGTACTTC. It translates to CASSPGTGDEQYF.

The chain uses TRBV5-1 and TRBJ2-2; 14 bases map to TRBD2. CDR3 length: 19 amino acids. V shed 3 bases, J shed 2 bases, and the junction held 9 bases outside the gene matches. Germline loops: CDR1 SGHRS, CDR2 YFSETQ. DNA for the CDR3: TGCGCCAGCAGCTACGGACTAGCGGGAGGTTTTGGAAACACCGGGGAGCTGTTTTTT. Amino acids: CASSYGLAGGFGNTGELFF. The full variable domain, completed using reference TRBV5-1 and TRBJ2-2, is KAGVTQTPRYLIKTRGQQVTLSCSPISGHRSVSWYQQTPGQGLQFLFEYFSETQRNKGNFPGRFSGRQFSNSRSEMNVSTLELGDSALYLCASSYGLAGGFGNTGELFFGEGSRLTVL.

The chain's CDR3 is CASSQNPQGNGNTIYF. DNA for the CDR3: TGCGCCAGCAGCCAGAACCCGCAGGGAAATGGAAACACCATATATTTT. The gene calls are TRBV4-3 and TRBJ1-3; possible D gene TRBD1, 5 bases. With 3 bases removed from V and 3 bases from J, the gap between germline ends came to 15 bases. The CDR3 loop spans 16 amino acids. Germline V gene data show CDR1 as LGHNA and CDR2 as YSLEER.

The V call is TRBV28, the J call TRBJ1-1; a weak D match, TRBD1 (6 bases). V was trimmed by 4 bases and J by 5 bases, leaving 11 bases between them. Germline V gene lookup returns CDR1 MDHEN and CDR2 SYDVKM. This CDR3 comprises 13 residues. The CDR3, as DNA: TGTGCCAGCAGTTACAGGGTATGGACTGAAGCTTTCTTT. Its protein is CASSYRVWTEAFF.

J is TRBJ2-1 and V is TRBV7-9; possibly TRBD2 for D (5 bases). The germline V gene encodes CDR1 SEHNR and CDR2 FQNEAQ (reference sequence). The CDR3 runs to 13 residues. Trimming pared 1 base from V and 7 bases from J, leaving 8 bases between. The CDR3 nucleotides are TGTGCCAGCAGCTTAGGAGGGAAGAATGAGCAGTTCTTC. Encoded protein: CASSLGGKNEQFF.

This chain connects TRBV9 to TRBJ2-3; no firm D call. The CDR3 spans 14 residues. V lost 3 bases and J 0 bases, leaving 8 bases between the germline ends. Per germline, CDR1 SGDLS and CDR2 YYNGEE. The chain's CDR3 is CASSGKLSTDTQYF. The CDR3 DNA reads TGTGCCAGCAGCGGGAAATTGAGCACAGATACGCAGTATTTT.